A selection of T cell receptor beta chains follows, all from one sample in a study of T-cell reconstitution after alpha-beta-depleted transplantation in children. Via MiXCR, TCRdb re-called the PCR reads, giving one row per CDR3 protein. The data contain hundreds of thousands of distinct CDR3 sequences, around 12% of them seen just once; the ten biggest clones take up around 3%. This specimen was PBMCs from the stem cell graft donor, taken from the stem cell graft. These receptor sequences come from a human donor who donated a stem cell graft to a child with acute lymphoblastic leukemia. Both conserved end residues are part of each CDR3. The D gene is left open where the match is weak. The size of a clone is reported for some rows only, either as once, few or many, or as a class for expanded clones.

cdr3_aa | cdr3_nt | d_call | clone_size | j_call | v_call | cdr3_length
CASSPWTQILAGSTDTQYF | TGTGCCAGCAGCCCCTGGACTCAGATCCTAGCGGGCAGCACAGATACGCAGTATTTT | TRBD2 | many | TRBJ2-3 | TRBV5-6 | 19
CASSALAGSGGETQYF | TGTGCCAGCAGCGCCTTAGCGGGGTCGGGGGGAGAGACCCAGTACTTC | TRBD2 | many | TRBJ2-5 | TRBV9 | 16
CSARGLARNTGELFF | TGCAGTGCTAGAGGACTAGCGCGGAACACCGGGGAGCTGTTTTTT | TRBD2 | many | TRBJ2-2 | TRBV20-1 | 15
CASSPTGWDEQFF | TGTGCCAGCAGTCCCACGGGGTGGGATGAGCAGTTCTTC | - | many | TRBJ2-1 | TRBV12-3/TRBV12-4 | 13
CSARGQQGARRETQYF | TGCAGTGCCAGAGGGCAACAGGGGGCTAGGCGGGAGACCCAGTACTTC | TRBD1 | many | TRBJ2-5 | TRBV20-1 | 16
CASSIIAGTYNEQFF | TGTGCCAGTAGTATAATAGCGGGGACCTACAATGAGCAGTTCTTC | TRBD2 | - | TRBJ2-1 | TRBV19 | 15
CASSFGVSEQFF | TGTGCCAGCAGCTTTGGGGTGAGTGAGCAGTTCTTC | - | many | TRBJ2-1 | TRBV5-6 | 12
CASSLELRSNTEAFF | TGTGCCAGCAGCTTGGAACTTCGTTCAAACACTGAAGCTTTCTTT | - | many | TRBJ1-1 | TRBV5-5 | 15
CASARQSYEQYF | TGTGCCAGCGCCAGGCAGTCCTACGAGCAGTACTTC | - | - | TRBJ2-7 | TRBV6-2/TRBV6-3 | 12
CASSLRGLALTDTQYF | TGTGCCAGCAGCTTGAGGGGACTAGCGCTTACAGATACGCAGTATTTT | TRBD2 | many | TRBJ2-3 | TRBV5-5 | 16
CASSLQGVTEAFF | TGTGCCAGCAGCTTACAGGGGGTCACTGAAGCTTTCTTT | TRBD1 | many | TRBJ1-1 | TRBV7-2 | 13
CASGLIGGGYGYTF | TGTGCTAGTGGTCTTATAGGGGGGGGCTATGGCTACACCTTC | - | few | TRBJ1-2 | TRBV12-5 | 14